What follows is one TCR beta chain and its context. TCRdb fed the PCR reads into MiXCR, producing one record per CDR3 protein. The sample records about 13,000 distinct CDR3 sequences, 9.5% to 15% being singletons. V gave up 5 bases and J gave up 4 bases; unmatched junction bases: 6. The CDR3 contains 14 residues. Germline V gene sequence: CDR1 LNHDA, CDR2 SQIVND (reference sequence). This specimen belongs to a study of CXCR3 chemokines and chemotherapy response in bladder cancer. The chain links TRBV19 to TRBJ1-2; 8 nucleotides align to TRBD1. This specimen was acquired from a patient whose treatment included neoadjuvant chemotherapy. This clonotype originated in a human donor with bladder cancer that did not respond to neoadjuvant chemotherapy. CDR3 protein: CASSFDRGTYGYTF. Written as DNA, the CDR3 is TGTGCCAGTAGTTTCGACAGGGGCACCTATGGCTACACCTTC.